A single TCR beta chain is shown here with its context. The sample comes from a study of blood T cell repertoires in COVID-19. Germline V gene data show CDR1 as LNHNV and CDR2 as YYDKDF (reference sequence). This CDR3 region has 16 residues. V was trimmed by 0 bases and J by 1 base, leaving 12 bases between them. The repertoire was sequenced with immunoSEQ multiplex PCR; TCRdb's copy has only in-frame clones and lacks some. In the table there are around 120,000 clones, nearly 90% of which are singletons. Specimen: peripheral blood. The sequence was obtained from a woman aged 60 to 75 with COVID-19, enrolled during active disease. The genes are TRBV15 and TRBJ1-1; maybe TRBD1 (5 bases). Written as DNA, the CDR3 is TGTGCCACCAGCAGAGACCCGGGGCGGGGGAACACTGAAGCTTTCTTT. Amino acids: CATSRDPGRGNTEAFF.